The 18 T cell receptor beta chains listed next were all sequenced from one sample in a study of T cell responses to AZD1222 COVID-19 vaccine. Produced via immunoSEQ multiplex PCR; TCRdb's table is partial and in-frame only. The sample shows 120,000 to 150,000 clones, approximately 86% of them seen only once. The starting material was peripheral blood, obtained 28 days after the second dose of the MenACWY control vaccine. The receptors come from an adult who received the MenACWY meningococcal vaccine as a control.

The table lists this clone with a few counts. This chain connects TRBV12-3 or TRBV12-4 to TRBJ2-7; D not certain. The CDR3 loop spans 13 amino acids. The V and J ends lost 5 bases and 3 bases respectively, with 11 bases between them. Here the CDR3 reads CASSMRILYEQYF. The DNA for the CDR3 is TGTGCCAGCAGTATGCGGATACTCTACGAGCAGTACTTC.

The chain joins TRBV30 to TRBJ1-2; 7 bases are shared with TRBD1. Germline CDR1 reads GTSNPN; CDR2 reads SVGIG (reference sequence). The CDR3 consists of 14 residues. V shed 3 bases, J shed 5 bases, and the junction held 9 bases outside the gene matches. CDR3 sequence (DNA): TGTGCCTGGAGCGATGGCAAGGGGGCGTATGGCTACACCTTC. It specifies CAWSDGKGAYGYTF.

The gene calls are TRBV10-3 and TRBJ2-7; D remains unclear. This CDR3 region has 12 residues. V shed 3 bases and J shed 4 bases, with 7 bases lying between them. Germline values: CDR1 ENHRY, CDR2 SYGVKD. The CDR3 region is CAISDEAYEQYF. CDR3 in DNA: TGTGCCATCAGTGATGAAGCGTACGAGCAGTACTTC.

The chain carries TRBV9 and TRBJ1-3, with TRBD1 identical over 7 bases. With 4 bases clipped from V and 1 base from J, the junction kept 8 bases outside the gene matches. Germline V CDR1 and CDR2: SGDLS, YYNGEE. This CDR3 spans 16 amino acids. In DNA form, the CDR3 reads TGTGCCAGCAGCACCCTTCAGGGGGGATCTGGAAACACCATATATTTT. Encoded protein: CASSTLQGGSGNTIYF. The whole variable domain, remainder taken from reference TRBV9 and TRBJ1-3, is DSGVTQTPKHLITATGQRVTLRCSPRSGDLSVYWYQQSLDQGLQFLIQYYNGEERAKGNILERFSAQQFPDLHSELNLSSLELGDSALYFCASSTLQGGSGNTIYFGEGSWLTVV.

This clone was seen a single time. The genes are TRBV6-2 or TRBV6-3 and TRBJ1-2; D unclear. Trimming took 2 bases from V and 4 from J, leaving 14 bases between them. Germline loops: CDR1 MNHEY, CDR2 SVGEGT. The CDR3 loop spans 15 amino acids. The CDR3 sequence: CASSYGPLLRYGYTF. In DNA form, the CDR3 reads TGTGCCAGCAGTTACGGGCCGCTACTTCGCTATGGCTACACCTTC.

This clone was found once. The rearrangement uses TRBV5-4 and TRBJ2-5; 14 bases are a match to TRBD2. J lost 3 bases, V lost 0 bases, and 4 bases had no gene match. This CDR3 is built from 17 residues. Germline lookup yields CDR1 SGHNT and CDR2 YYREEE (reference sequence). In DNA form, the CDR3 reads TGTGCCAGCAGCTTGGGCGGGACTAGCGGGGGCAAAGAGACCCAGTACTTC. Amino acid sequence: CASSLGGTSGGKETQYF.

The chain employs TRBV19 and TRBJ1-5, with TRBD1 as a possible D gene (5 bases). There are 14 residues in the CDR3. The V gene's germline CDR1 is LNHDA and CDR2 SQIVND (reference sequence). V was pared by 1 base and J by 5 bases, with 9 bases between. CDR3 coding DNA: TGTGCCAGTAGTATAGGGGGACGAGATCAGCCCCAGCATTTT. Amino acids: CASSIGGRDQPQHF.

The chain combines TRBV4-2 with TRBJ2-5; D remains ambiguous. The germline V and J ends were trimmed by 0 bases and 4 bases, with 6 bases remaining between them. Germline V gene data show CDR1 as LGHNA and CDR2 as YNFKEQ. The CDR3 is 13 residues long. The CDR3 DNA reads as TGTGCCAGCAGCCAAGAAGCCCCAGAGACCCAGTACTTC. Amino acid sequence: CASSQEAPETQYF.

The V call is TRBV12-3 or TRBV12-4, the J call TRBJ2-3; tentative D call: TRBD1 (5 bases). The V and J ends lost 6 bases and 4 bases respectively, with 11 bases between them. The CDR3 contains 13 residues. The CDR3 loop reads CASRGQGADTQYF. The CDR3 nucleotides read TGTGCCAGCAGAGGGCAGGGCGCAGATACGCAGTATTTT.

The chain combines TRBV19 with TRBJ1-1; weak D call: TRBD1 (5 bases). The length of the CDR3 is 15 residues. CDR1 and CDR2 (germline): LNHDA, SQIVND (reference sequence). The ends were cut back, 2 bases at V and 3 bases at J, with 13 bases in the middle. The DNA for the CDR3 is TGTGCCAGTAGTATAAATTGGGGGGGAGACACTGAAGCTTTCTTT. This sequence encodes CASSINWGGDTEAFF. Supplemented by reference TRBV19 and TRBJ1-1, the full variable domain reads DGGITQSPKYLFRKEGQNVTLSCEQNLNHDAMYWYRQDPGQGLRLIYYSQIVNDFQKGDIAEGYSVSREKKESFPLTVTSAQKNPTAFYLCASSINWGGDTEAFFGQGTRLTVV.

J is TRBJ2-3 and V is TRBV7-9, with D uncertain. Germline V lookup: CDR1 SEHNR, CDR2 FQNEAQ (reference sequence). The CDR3 loop spans 12 amino acids. V was clipped by 8 bases and J by 2 bases, with 8 bases between them. This CDR3 is CASGRYTDTQYF. DNA for the CDR3: TGTGCCAGCGGGCGGTACACAGATACGCAGTATTTT.

V is TRBV5-1 and J is TRBJ2-3, with 7 bases lining up with TRBD2. Per the germline V gene, CDR1 is SGHRS and CDR2 is YFSETQ. Trimming at V came to 6 bases and at J to 4 bases, leaving 8 bases not matched to a gene. This CDR3 comprises 14 residues. CDR3 sequence reads: CASKLGRGADTQYF. The CDR3 DNA reads as TGCGCCAGCAAACTTGGCCGGGGGGCAGATACGCAGTATTTT.

The chain is built from TRBV7-3 and TRBJ1-1; D is ambiguous. The CDR3 is 13 amino acids. Germline-derived CDR1 and CDR2 are SGHTA and FQGTGA. V dropped 2 bases and J dropped 2 bases, with 6 bases sitting between them. The CDR3 loop is CASSLEANTEAFF. For the CDR3, the DNA is TGTGCCAGCAGCTTAGAGGCTAACACTGAAGCTTTCTTT.

The V and J genes are TRBV27 and TRBJ1-6; D is undetermined. V was shortened by 6 bases and J by 8 bases, with 17 bases between the two germline ends. This CDR3 contains 15 residues. Germline values: CDR1 MNHEY, CDR2 SMNVEV (reference sequence). CDR3 coding DNA: TGTGCCAGCAGGGGAGGGAGGCTTCGCGATTCACCCCTCCACTTT. This translates into CASRGGRLRDSPLHF.

This clone appeared a single time. The genes are TRBV19 and TRBJ1-2; D remains unclear. V was pared by 7 bases and J by 3 bases, with 15 bases between. The CDR3 loop spans 14 amino acids. Germline V gene data show CDR1 as LNHDA and CDR2 as SQIVND (reference sequence). CDR3: CASTRAITDYGYTF. CDR3 coding DNA: TGTGCCAGTACGAGGGCCATAACGGACTATGGCTACACCTTC.

V gene TRBV19 combines with J gene TRBJ1-2, with D possibly being TRBD1 (6 bases). Germline V lookup: CDR1 LNHDA, CDR2 SQIVND (reference sequence). Trimming removed 7 bases at V and 0 bases at J, with 33 bases between. The CDR3 runs to 21 residues. CDR3 loop: CASTSPGAGGDRNTPNYGYTF. As DNA, the CDR3 is TGTGCCAGTACCTCCCCTGGGGCCGGGGGCGACCGGAATACTCCTAACTATGGCTACACCTTC.

This clone was counted between two and nine times. The J gene is TRBJ1-1, the V gene TRBV7-2, with TRBD1 identical over 9 bases. This CDR3 has 15 amino acids. Germline V lookup: CDR1 SGHTA, CDR2 FQGNSA. J was trimmed by 5 bases and V by 5 bases; bases with no gene match: 9. The CDR3 DNA sequence: TGTGCCAGCAGCCCATTGACAGGGGGACTAACTGAAGCTTTCTTT. This sequence encodes CASSPLTGGLTEAFF.

V gene TRBV29-1 combines with J gene TRBJ1-5; D ambiguous. The germline V and J ends were trimmed by 7 bases and 3 bases, with 13 bases remaining between them. The CDR3 loop spans 13 amino acids. Germline V gene sequence: CDR1 SQVTM, CDR2 ANQGSEA. CDR3: CSAGDGFNQPQHF. The CDR3 nucleotides are TGCAGCGCGGGAGACGGTTTCAATCAGCCCCAGCATTTT.